The sample holds a few counts of the clone carrying this TCR beta chain. The source material, RNA transcripts, was used to amplify TCR beta CDR3 regions. A set of HTBI primers served as the primers for a first-round RT-PCR of the TCR CDR3. Each CDR3 protein is one row after TCRdb ran MiXCR on the multiplex PCR reads. The sample holds 490,000 or so distinct CDR3 sequences, approximately 22% seen once. The data stem from a study of T cells in Graves' hyperthyroidism and ophthalmopathy. The CDR3 loop spans 15 amino acids. Germline trimming cut 0 bases from V and 9 bases from J; bases unmatched to any gene: 6. Germline assignment: CDR1 LNHDA and CDR2 SQIVND (reference sequence).

The material sequenced was blood. J is TRBJ2-1 and V is TRBV19, with 9 bases aligning to TRBD2. The source is a woman between 70 and 85 years old with Graves' ophthalmopathy. The CDR3 sequence: CASSIEGGLAGEQFF. CDR3 DNA sequence: TGTGCCAGTAGTATAGAGGGGGGACTAGCCGGTGAGCAGTTCTTC.